The 31 T cell receptor beta chains below come from one sample, sequenced in a study of T cell responses to AZD1222 COVID-19 vaccine. Here immunoSEQ multiplex PCR was the method, and the copy in TCRdb shows in-frame clones only, minus some. The sample carries about 110,000 clones, around 81% recorded once. Sequencing used peripheral blood, obtained on day 0 of AZD1222 vaccination. The receptors originated from an adult in good health.

The chain uses TRBV5-4 and TRBJ2-7; possible D gene TRBD1, 5 bases. In germline, CDR1 is SGHNT, CDR2 YYREEE (reference sequence). V lost 0 bases to trimming and J lost 4 bases, with 11 bases between them. CDR3 length equals 14 residues. DNA of the CDR3: TGTGCCAGCAGCTTGGAGGGGCGCGGATACGAGCAGTACTTC. It specifies CASSLEGRGYEQYF.

The chain uses TRBV5-4 and TRBJ1-5, with TRBD1 identical over 12 bases. With V trimmed by 0 bases and J by 2 bases, 3 bases remained unmatched. Germline lookup yields CDR1 SGHNT and CDR2 YYREEE (reference sequence). The CDR3 is 17 residues long. The CDR3 region is CASSLGGTGGRNQPQHF. The CDR3, as DNA: TGTGCCAGCAGCTTGGGAGGGACAGGGGGCCGCAATCAGCCCCAGCATTTT.

This CDR3 reads CASSETRYNEQFF. DNA for the CDR3: TGTGCCAGCAGTGAAACCAGATACAATGAGCAGTTCTTC. This sequence joins TRBV25-1 and TRBJ2-1; D unresolved. Between the trimmed V and J ends, which lost 2 bases and 4 bases, there was a span of 6 bases. Germline V gene sequence: CDR1 MGHDK, CDR2 SYGVNS. The CDR3 has 13 residues.

The chain has TRBV2 and TRBJ2-3; maybe TRBD2 (6 bases). The CDR3 spans 14 residues. V shed 4 bases and J shed 1 base, with 9 bases lying between them. The germline CDR1 and CDR2 sequences are SNHLY and FYNNEI. CDR3 sequence (DNA): TGTGCCAGCAGTGGGAGGGGACGCACAGATACGCAGTATTTT. Its protein is CASSGRGRTDTQYF.

In DNA, the CDR3 is TGTGCCAGCAGCCAAGACGGGAAGGGGATGAACACTGAAGCTTTCTTT. This encodes CASSQDGKGMNTEAFF. The chain carries TRBV4-2 and TRBJ1-1; possibly TRBD1 for D (5 bases). V was clipped by 0 bases and J by 0 bases, with 11 bases between them. The germline CDR1 and CDR2 sequences are LGHNA and YNFKEQ. CDR3 length: 16 amino acids.

This clone was detected a few times. This sequence joins TRBV18 and TRBJ1-4; 10 nucleotides align to TRBD1. Trimming took 3 bases from V and 6 from J; bases not matched to a gene: 1. Germline CDR1 KGHSH, CDR2 LQKENI. The CDR3 is 14 amino acids. The CDR3 DNA reads TGTGCCAGCTCACCGGGACAGGGGTATGAAAAACTGTTTTTT. Residues: CASSPGQGYEKLFF.

A remark on this clone: Within the sample, other DNA sequences also encode this same CDR3. V and J are TRBV5-1 and TRBJ1-1, with D tentatively TRBD1 (6 bases). CDR3 length equals 13 residues. Trimming took off 2 bases at V and 1 base at J, with 6 bases between the two ends. In germline, CDR1 is SGHRS, CDR2 YFSETQ. The CDR3 spells CASSLGGNTEAFF. The CDR3 coding sequence is TGCGCCAGCAGCTTAGGGGGGAACACTGAAGCTTTCTTT.

The chain employs TRBV19 and TRBJ1-5; TRBD1 might be the D (5 bases). Trimming cost V 6 bases and J 9 bases, with 21 bases left between them. The CDR3 runs 15 residues. Germline CDR1 LNHDA, CDR2 SQIVND (reference sequence). DNA of the CDR3: TGTGCCAGTAGCCAAACGTCAATGACAGTCTGGCCCCAGCATTTT. Its protein product is CASSQTSMTVWPQHF.

This chain uses TRBV18 with TRBJ1-2, with 7 bases aligning to TRBD1. This CDR3 comprises 14 residues. The trim removed 2 bases at V and 6 bases at J, leaving 6 bases unmatched. Germline V gene lookup returns CDR1 KGHSH and CDR2 LQKENI. The CDR3 DNA reads as TGTGCCAGCTCACCATTCCAGGGGGAGCATGGCTACACCTTC. This encodes CASSPFQGEHGYTF.

Written as DNA, the CDR3 is TGCGCCAGCAGCTTGTATCAGGGGAGCTCACCCCTCCACTTT. Translating gives CASSLYQGSSPLHF. This chain uses TRBV5-1 with TRBJ1-6; a weak D match, TRBD1 (6 bases). The V end lost 1 base, the J end lost 10 bases, and 12 bases lay between the germline ends. The CDR3 contains 14 residues. Per germline, CDR1 SGHRS and CDR2 YFSETQ.

The J gene is TRBJ1-1, the V gene TRBV6-4, with TRBD1 matching 8 bases. The germline CDR1 and CDR2 sequences are MRHNA and SNTAGT. There are 13 residues in the CDR3. J gave up 4 bases and V 5 bases, and 3 bases lay outside the gene matches. As DNA, the CDR3 is TGTGCCAGCAGTTTTACAGGGGGCACTGAAGCTTTCTTT. Translation gives CASSFTGGTEAFF.

This clone was counted between two and nine times. The chain combines TRBV19 with TRBJ1-5, with 8 positions matching TRBD1. J lost 1 base, V lost 5 bases, and 4 bases had no gene match. The CDR3 spans 15 residues. The germline CDR1 and CDR2 sequences are LNHDA and SQIVND (reference sequence). The chain's CDR3 is CASSPRTGSNQPQHF. The CDR3 region has the DNA TGTGCCAGTAGTCCGCGGACAGGGAGCAATCAGCCCCAGCATTTT.

This chain links TRBV30 with TRBJ1-4; unclear D gene. The CDR3 extends over 16 amino acids. The V end lost 2 bases, the J end lost 5 bases, and 18 bases lay between the germline ends. In germline, CDR1 is GTSNPN, CDR2 SVGIG (reference sequence). The CDR3 DNA reads TGTGCCTGGAGTTTTGGGCTTCCACCCACAAATGAAAAACTGTTTTTT. It is translated as CAWSFGLPPTNEKLFF.

The V call is TRBV7-2, the J call TRBJ2-1; D remains unclear. Trimming shortened V by 4 bases and J by 6 bases, and 7 bases separated the two germline ends. The germline CDR1 and CDR2 sequences are SGHTA and FQGNSA. The CDR3 has 12 amino acids. This chain's CDR3 is CASSYQSNEQFF. The DNA of the CDR3 is TGTGCCAGCAGCTACCAGTCCAATGAGCAGTTCTTC.

V gene TRBV28 combines with J gene TRBJ2-3, with D perhaps TRBD2 (5 bases). Germline lookup yields CDR1 MDHEN and CDR2 SYDVKM. This CDR3 is built from 13 residues. V lost 7 bases to trimming and J lost 1 base, with 9 bases between them. The CDR3 reads CASTSSGTDTQYF. The CDR3 DNA follows: TGTGCCAGCACCAGTAGCGGCACAGATACGCAGTATTTT.

The chain has TRBV6-1 and TRBJ2-6; the D gene is possibly TRBD2 (5 bases). The length of the CDR3 is 15 residues. V was cut by 3 bases and J by 2 bases, with 8 bases left in between. The germline V gene has CDR1 MNHNS and CDR2 SASEGT. The CDR3 is CASSELEAGANVLTF. The CDR3 nucleotides are TGTGCCAGCAGTGAGCTGGAGGCTGGGGCCAACGTCCTGACTTTC.

V is TRBV10-3 and J is TRBJ2-2, with 7 positions matching TRBD2. The CDR3 has 13 residues. Germline CDR1 and CDR2: ENHRY and SYGVKD. The ends lost 8 bases at V and 3 bases at J; junction bases unmatched: 3. CDR3 loop: CAISTSHTGELFF. The CDR3 DNA reads as TGTGCCATCTCGACTAGCCACACCGGGGAGCTGTTTTTT.

The chain uses TRBV18 and TRBJ2-3; D remains ambiguous. CDR1 and CDR2 (germline): KGHSH, LQKENI. V gave up 3 bases and J gave up 6 bases, with 13 bases separating them. The CDR3 runs 14 residues. Here the CDR3 reads CASSPDSAADTQYF. Written as DNA, the CDR3 is TGTGCCAGCTCACCTGACTCCGCGGCGGATACGCAGTATTTT.

The chain joins TRBV3-1 (or the pseudogene TRBV3-2) to TRBJ1-4; TRBD1 matches at 8 bases. The germline gives CDR1 LGHDT, CDR2 YNNKEL (reference sequence). CDR3 size: 15 residues. V lost 1 base and J lost 7; bases outside the gene matches: 5. For the CDR3, the DNA is TGTGCCAGCAGCCAAGTGGCAGGGGGCGTTGAAAAACTGTTTTTT. Its translation is CASSQVAGGVEKLFF.

This clone was recorded only once. CDR3 residues: CASVRWNDEQFF. The CDR3 nucleotides are TGTGCCAGCGTCCGCTGGAACGATGAGCAGTTCTTC. The chain employs TRBV28 and TRBJ2-1; D is unresolved. V was clipped by 8 bases and J by 8 bases, with 13 bases between them. The CDR3 totals 12 residues. The germline V gene has CDR1 MDHEN and CDR2 SYDVKM.

In its sample, this clone was seen once. This chain joins TRBV19 and TRBJ1-5; TRBD1 might be the D (6 bases). Germline V gives CDR1 LNHDA, CDR2 SQIVND (reference sequence). V lost 1 base and J lost 0, with 10 bases in between. The CDR3 length is 16 residues. The chain's CDR3 is CASSIGQVYSNQPQHF. DNA for the CDR3: TGTGCCAGTAGTATAGGACAGGTTTATAGCAATCAGCCCCAGCATTTT.

CDR3 amino acids: CASSDGGTVTYEQYF. In DNA form, the CDR3 reads TGCGCCAGCAGCGACGGGGGGACAGTAACCTACGAGCAGTACTTC. The chain has TRBV5-1 and TRBJ2-7; possibly TRBD1 or TRBD2 for D (7 bases each). The CDR3 sequence is 15 residues long. V was clipped by 4 bases and J by 2 bases, with 16 bases between them. Per the germline V gene, CDR1 is SGHRS and CDR2 is YFSETQ.

The J gene is TRBJ1-2, the V gene TRBV5-4; D unclear. V was pared by 0 bases and J by 6 bases, with 3 bases between. The CDR3 extends over 11 amino acids. Germline V lookup: CDR1 SGHNT, CDR2 YYREEE (reference sequence). The CDR3 loop reads CASSLGNGYTF. Written as DNA, the CDR3 is TGTGCCAGCAGCTTGGGGAATGGCTACACCTTC.

With respect to this clone: Other DNA sequences of this sample code for an identical CDR3. The J gene is TRBJ1-2, the V gene TRBV5-1; TRBD1 agrees at 8 bases. This CDR3 is built from 14 residues. The germline CDR1 and CDR2 sequences are SGHRS and YFSETQ. The V segment lost 0 bases and the J segment 5 bases; nucleotides outside the gene matches: 3. The CDR3 DNA sequence: TGCGCCAGCAGCTTGGACGGACAGGGTTATGGCTACACCTTC. Amino acids: CASSLDGQGYGYTF.

Here the CDR3 DNA reads TGTGCCACTAAAGTGCAGAATTCACCCCTCCACTTT. Its protein product is CATKVQNSPLHF. This chain links TRBV18 with TRBJ1-6, with D unresolved. Germline loops: CDR1 KGHSH, CDR2 LQKENI. The CDR3 runs to 12 residues. V was trimmed by 10 bases and J by 7 bases, leaving 11 bases between them.

The J gene is TRBJ1-2, the V gene TRBV3-1 (or the pseudogene TRBV3-2); maybe TRBD1 (6 bases). Germline values: CDR1 LGHDT, CDR2 YNNKEL (reference sequence). The CDR3 sequence is 16 residues long. Trimming stripped 0 bases from V and 1 base from J, with 12 bases between. The CDR3 nucleotides read TGTGCCAGCAGCCAAGAGGGGGCGCAGTATAACTATGGCTACACCTTC. This sequence encodes CASSQEGAQYNYGYTF.

V and J are TRBV9 and TRBJ2-1; D is uncertain. Germline loops: CDR1 SGDLS, CDR2 YYNGEE. The CDR3 consists of 12 residues. V was cut by 4 bases and J by 14 bases, with 16 bases left in between. The CDR3 protein is CASSSRLGPKFF. Here the CDR3 DNA reads TGTGCCAGCAGCTCGCGACTCGGTCCCAAGTTCTTC.

A note on this clone: Other DNA variants within this sample encode the same CDR3. V and J are TRBV7-2 and TRBJ2-5, with a possible D match to TRBD1 (6 bases). Trimming took off 5 bases at V and 2 bases at J, with 9 bases between the two ends. This CDR3 is 13 amino acids long. The germline CDR1 and CDR2 sequences are SGHTA and FQGNSA. CDR3 DNA: TGTGCCAGCAGCACCGACAGGCAAGAGACCCAGTACTTC. This gives the protein CASSTDRQETQYF.

The V and J genes are TRBV10-2 and TRBJ2-3, with unresolved D. CDR3 length: 14 residues. V shed 7 bases and J shed 1 base, with 12 bases lying between them. Germline V gene lookup returns CDR1 WSHSY and CDR2 SAAADI. The CDR3 DNA reads as TGCGCCAGCACCCCCTCTAGGGGCACAGATACGCAGTATTTT. Translated: CASTPSRGTDTQYF.

CDR3 residues: CASSLGGNEQYF. In DNA form, the CDR3 reads TGTGCCAGCAGCCTGGGGGGGAACGAGCAGTACTTC. The V gene is TRBV3-1 (or the pseudogene TRBV3-2), the J gene TRBJ2-7; 7 bases fit TRBD2. The V segment lost 4 bases and the J segment 5 bases; nucleotides outside the gene matches: 2. The germline CDR1 and CDR2 sequences are LGHDT and YNNKEL (reference sequence). CDR3 size: 12 residues.

The genes are TRBV4-1 and TRBJ1-5; the match to TRBD1 covers 7 bases. CDR1 and CDR2 from the germline V gene are MGHRA and YSYEKL. The CDR3 is 16 amino acids. V was clipped by 1 base and J by 4 bases; unmatched bases: 7. The CDR3 DNA follows: TGCGCCAGCAGCCAAGCTGCCGGGACAGCTAATCAGCCCCAGCATTTT. Amino acid sequence: CASSQAAGTANQPQHF.